This T cell receptor beta chain was sequenced in a study of shared clonotypes between healthy human individuals (dated by TCRdb to between 2020 and 2021). About the study as a whole: A few men and a couple of women, aged 18 to 49 years, made up the cohort. For each donor, CD4 naive and CD4 memory were each given three plates, CD8 naive was given two plates, and CD8 memory was given one plate. To estimate repertoire size and how much clonotypes are shared between individuals, the study performed deep sequencing of blood TCR repertoires from a handful of healthy adults. To increase sequencing depth and limit assay-specific biases, TCR repertoire library preparation and sequencing were carried out by different laboratories using diverse techniques. Between about 0.8 and 9 billion PBMCs per donor were obtained by leukapheresis.

Trimming costs V 6 bases and J 4 bases, and their ends lie 7 bases apart. The CDR3 contains 12 residues, cysteine and phenylalanine counted. Only the CDR3 portion is preserved as DNA: 36 bases, with reading frame beginning at the first base. The germline V gene gives CDR1 as MDHEN and CDR2 as SYDVKM. This clone was detected only a few times. Its antigen target is currently unknown. No base quality values were provided; no much bigger clone lies one nucleotide off. The sample contains more than one DNA sequence encoding this CDR3. The donors were healthy, HIV-negative adults who had no recently reported acute infections or vaccinations. Every donor was a Caucasian adult living in Nashville, Tennessee, USA. CD4+ T cells were enriched by magnetic negative selection; naive cells were then positively selected on CD45RA, and the negative fraction formed the memory subset. After blood collection by leukapheresis, PBMCs were isolated using Ficoll-Histopaque density gradient centrifugation and then cryopreserved in the vapor phase of liquid nitrogen. Analytical flow cytometry was used to check the purity and quantity of each magnetically sorted T cell population. Genomic DNA was isolated from every sorted fraction and measured by UV absorbance on a Nanodrop 2000c.

Here is what the overall study found, with its caveats: Compared with non-shared clonotypes, the clonotypes found in all four sorted-subset donors had higher generation probabilities. Rarefaction of sorted-subset datasets indicated incomplete sequencing despite the large sequencing depth. Across a handful of donors, around 5% of naive CD4, approximately 4% of naive CD8, approximately 2.5% of memory CD4, and about 0.44% of memory CD8 clonotypes were shared. Because the study included only a small number of donors, the genetic and exposure-history diversity represented was limited. Sampling was restricted to blood, and TCR repertoires in tissues likely differ from the TCR repertoires found in blood. Pairwise subsampling indicated that sequencing depth was expected to affect the degree of clonotype sharing among donors. Naive subsets generally had larger estimated clonotype richness than memory subsets.

Using the deep immunoSEQ assay, multiplex PCR amplified TCR CDR3 regions from genomic DNA. For each cell subset, the extracted genomic DNA was distributed evenly across all wells of several immunoSEQ 96-well plates, and each plate served as one replicate. For sorted subsets, approximately 190 ng genomic DNA, equal to 30,000 to 35,000 T cell genomes, was loaded into each replicate PCR. The purified libraries were quantified using a Qubit 3.0 fluorometer, sized with a Bioanalyzer 2100, and then quantified again using the KAPA Library Quantification kit. Every immunoSEQ 96-well plate was sequenced on a dedicated single-read 150-cycle Illumina NextSeq 550 flow cell. Per the authors' processing: Because the immunoSEQ output included only junctional sequences and no quality scores, the filtering could not be the same as the filtering used for full-length reads. To assign V/J genes and CDR3, sequences were annotated using PyIR, a Python wrapper for IgBLAST v1.9, with IMGT germline references. Any read was removed if the V/J assignment was weak (E-value above 1e-6), the CDR3 was missing, or the read contained stop codons, out-of-frame junctions, or ambiguous translated residues. V3J clonotypes were defined as sequences sharing the same inferred V gene, J gene, and CDR3 amino acid sequence. Percentage overlap between repertoires was computed as shared unique clonotypes divided by the size of the smaller repertoire. RTK rarefaction, the Chao1 estimator, and Recon v2.1 estimates of unobserved clonotypes were used to assess repertoire richness. Generation probabilities were computed with OLGA for all TCRbeta clonotypes obtained by the gDNA method from four donors. TCRdb's version of the immuneACCESS table is confined to in-frame rearrangements and falls short of the full clone set. An unresolved V gene accounts for under half of the shortfall where checked; the remainder is of unknown origin. D and trimming were read from the DNA, whereas the V and J calls and clone size are those reported in that table. The sample table contains about 730,000 clones; only one count was recorded for 55% to 80% of them. Clones ranked in the top ten supply under 2% of the sample.

The V and J segments used are TRBV28 and TRBJ1-3, with an unclear D gene assignment. This clonotype originated in a woman aged 25-40 years in good health. Sequencing was carried out using memory CD4+ T cells sorted from blood. This specimen's cell subset or site label, interpreted: CD45RA-negative fraction. The CDR3: CASSLQGNTIYF. The nucleotide sequence reads TGTGCCAGCAGCCTACAGGGAAACACCATATATTTT.